The following is a T cell receptor (beta chain) sequence with its context. The data belong to a study of T cell changes during pregnancy in multiple sclerosis. Assay used: immunoSEQ multiplex PCR; TCRdb lists only in-frame clones, some missing. The sample records more than 80,000 clones, 80% to 95% being singletons. The receptor's source is a female donor with multiple sclerosis, enrolled in a pregnancy study. Sequencing was performed on peripheral blood, taken after pregnancy.

Here the CDR3 DNA reads TGCGCCAGCAAGCAGGGACTAGCGGGAGCGGGAGATACGCAGTATTTT. Translating it yields CASKQGLAGAGDTQYF. The V gene is TRBV5-1, the J gene TRBJ2-3, with 14 bases aligning to TRBD2. The CDR3 extends over 16 amino acids. The V gene end was trimmed by 6 bases and the J gene end by 5 bases; junction bases not matched to a gene: 8. Germline V gene data show CDR1 as SGHRS and CDR2 as YFSETQ.